A single sample gave rise to the 26 T cell receptor beta chains below, sequenced in a study of neurological immune-mediated disorders. From the 5' RACE reads, TCRdb called clonotypes with MiXCR, one entry per CDR3 protein. The repertoire holds some 42,000 distinct CDR3 sequences, with roughly 12% as singletons. The source material was CD4+ T cells from blood. These receptors all stem from a young woman with HTLV-1-associated myelopathy (HAM/TSP).

This clonotype came up many times. The chain recombines TRBV7-9 with TRBJ2-2, with D perhaps matching TRBD1 or TRBD2 (6 bases each). V gave up 7 bases and J gave up 6 bases, with 24 bases separating them. This CDR3 has 17 amino acids. Germline V gene lookup returns CDR1 SEHNR and CDR2 FQNEAQ (reference sequence). The CDR3 is CASIRGGQLFSAGELFF. The CDR3 nucleotides are TGTGCCAGCATCAGAGGGGGGCAGCTTTTTAGCGCCGGGGAGCTGTTTTTT. The whole variable domain, remainder taken from reference TRBV7-9 and TRBJ2-2, is DTGVSQNPRHKITKRGQNVTFRCDPISEHNRLYWYRQTLGQGPEFLTYFQNEAQLEKSRLLSDRFSAERPKGSFSTLEIQRTEQGDSAMYLCASIRGGQLFSAGELFFGEGSRLTVL.

The chain recombines TRBV14 with TRBJ2-1, with 15 bases identical to TRBD2. The CDR3 length is 18 residues. In germline, CDR1 is SGHDN, CDR2 FVKESK. V lost 5 bases, J lost 6 bases, and 11 bases stayed unmatched. The CDR3 protein is CASSTRTSGGVKTNEQFF. CDR3 coding DNA: TGTGCCAGCAGCACCAGGACTAGCGGGGGGGTCAAGACCAATGAGCAGTTCTTC. The complete variable domain, with remaining parts taken from reference TRBV14 and TRBJ2-1, reads EAGVTQFPSHSVIEKGQTVTLRCDPISGHDNLYWYRRVMGKEIKFLLHFVKESKQDESGMPNNRFLAERTGGTYSTLKVQPAELEDSGVYFCASSTRTSGGVKTNEQFFGPGTRLTVL.

This clonotype was recorded many times. This chain uses TRBV7-9 with TRBJ1-4, with unresolved D. V was trimmed by 3 bases and J by 8 bases, leaving 13 bases between them. The CDR3 has 14 amino acids. Germline V lookup: CDR1 SEHNR, CDR2 FQNEAQ (reference sequence). CDR3 amino acids: CASSFGVGGEKLFF. The CDR3 DNA reads TGTGCCAGCAGCTTTGGAGTGGGAGGCGAAAAACTGTTTTTT.

At least ten counts were recorded for this clonotype. The chain uses TRBV20-1 and TRBJ2-7, with D possibly matching TRBD1 (6 bases). CDR3 length: 15 residues. Trimming removed 4 bases at V and 5 bases at J, with 21 bases between. In germline, CDR1 is DFQATT, CDR2 SNEGSKA (reference sequence). CDR3 loop: CSATASGQGRNEQYF. CDR3 bases: TGCAGTGCTACAGCTTCAGGGCAGGGGAGAAACGAGCAGTACTTC.

In its sample, this clonotype was seen many times. The chain joins TRBV12-5 to TRBJ2-7, with a weak D call TRBD2 (5 bases). From germline, CDR1 is LGHNT and CDR2 FRNRAP. The CDR3 has 17 residues. V gave up 2 bases and J gave up 2 bases, with 19 bases separating them. The CDR3 reads CASGLIMRALPTYEQYF. The CDR3 nucleotides read TGTGCTAGTGGTTTGATAATGCGGGCCTTACCAACCTACGAGCAGTACTTC. Based on the CDR3 plus reference TRBV12-5 and TRBJ2-7, the full variable domain is DARVTQTPRHKVTEMGQEVTMRCQPILGHNTVFWYRQTMMQGLELLAYFRNRAPLDDSGMPKDRFSAEMPDATLATLKIQPSEPRDSAVYFCASGLIMRALPTYEQYFGPGTRLTVT.

The table lists this clonotype with many counts. The chain has TRBV29-1 and TRBJ2-7; TRBD1 is a possible D gene (6 bases). In germline, CDR1 is SQVTM, CDR2 ANQGSEA. The CDR3 sequence is 11 residues long. The V and J ends lost 7 bases and 3 bases respectively, with 10 bases between them. The CDR3: CSGGTYYEQYF. The CDR3 bases are TGCAGCGGGGGGACATACTACGAGCAGTACTTC.

This clonotype was observed a handful of times. The chain is built from TRBV14 and TRBJ1-1, with D hard to call. The V end lost 1 base, the J end lost 1 base, and 7 bases lay between the germline ends. The germline gives CDR1 SGHDN, CDR2 FVKESK. This CDR3 spans 14 amino acids. CDR3 residues: CASSQGARNTEAFF. DNA of the CDR3: TGTGCCAGCAGCCAAGGAGCTAGGAACACTGAAGCTTTCTTT.

This clonotype was seen ten or more times. The chain links TRBV3-1 to TRBJ1-4; 7 bases match TRBD1. V lost 3 bases, J lost 8 bases, and 12 bases stayed unmatched. Germline values: CDR1 LGHDT, CDR2 YNNKEL (reference sequence). The CDR3 covers 16 residues. The chain's CDR3 is CASSQRTGRLREKLFF. The CDR3 coding sequence is TGTGCCAGCAGCCAGCGGACAGGCCGCTTGAGAGAAAAACTGTTTTTT.

This clonotype was seen at least ten times. This chain links TRBV3-1 with TRBJ2-7, with 9 bases that match TRBD1. Germline values: CDR1 LGHDT, CDR2 YNNKEL (reference sequence). The ends lost 0 bases at V and 6 bases at J; junction bases unmatched: 3. The CDR3 runs to 14 residues. DNA of the CDR3: TGTGCCAGCAGCCAAGAACAGGGGGCGCGCGAGCAGTACTTC. Its translation: CASSQEQGAREQYF.

This clonotype was observed at least ten times. The chain employs TRBV5-1 and TRBJ1-6; 7 bases line up with TRBD1. This CDR3 has 16 residues. With V trimmed by 4 bases and J by 5 bases, 9 bases remained unmatched. Germline-derived CDR1 and CDR2 are SGHRS and YFSETQ. CDR3 nucleotide sequence: TGCGCCAGCAGCCTAGACCGGGACAGAGATAATTCACCCCTCCACTTT. It is translated as CASSLDRDRDNSPLHF.

This clonotype appeared many times. J is TRBJ2-2 and V is TRBV24-1; D tentatively reads TRBD1 or TRBD2 (5 bases each). CDR1 KGHDR and CDR2 SFDVKD come from the germline V gene. The CDR3 runs to 14 residues. V was clipped by 7 bases and J by 2 bases, with 10 bases between them. The CDR3 sequence: CATRGTVNTGELFF. CDR3 DNA: TGTGCCACCAGGGGGACGGTAAACACCGGGGAGCTGTTTTTT.

This clonotype has at least ten counts. The genes are TRBV24-1 and TRBJ1-2; the D is unclear. Germline V CDR1 and CDR2: KGHDR, SFDVKD. CDR3 size: 15 residues. Trimming removed 1 base from V and 0 bases from J, with 8 bases in between. CDR3 sequence: CATSDLRGANYGYTF. In nucleotides, the CDR3 is TGTGCCACCAGTGATTTAAGAGGAGCTAACTATGGCTACACCTTC.

The rearrangement joins TRBV12-3 or TRBV12-4 to TRBJ2-7; 7 nucleotides line up with TRBD2. The CDR3 is 11 residues long. Trimming at V came to 7 bases and at J to 9 bases, leaving 6 bases not matched to a gene. The CDR3: CASTLGGRQYF. The CDR3 bases are TGTGCCAGCACCCTCGGGGGGAGGCAGTACTTC.

This clonotype was recorded many times. The genes are TRBV5-1 and TRBJ1-3, with D maybe TRBD1 (5 bases). Trimming stripped 5 bases from V and 2 bases from J, with 11 bases between. The CDR3 spans 14 residues. Germline V gives CDR1 SGHRS, CDR2 YFSETQ. In DNA, the CDR3 is TGCGCCAGCAGACCGACAGAGACTGGAAACACCATATATTTT. Translation gives CASRPTETGNTIYF.

This clonotype was found many times. The chain employs TRBV2 and TRBJ2-5; D gene uncertain. The CDR3 consists of 12 residues. V was shortened by 0 bases and J by 4 bases, with 3 bases between the two germline ends. Germline CDR1 is SNHLY and CDR2 is FYNNEI. The CDR3 protein is CASSEARETQYF. For the CDR3, the DNA is TGTGCCAGCAGTGAAGCCCGAGAGACCCAGTACTTC.

This clonotype was observed many times. The rearrangement joins TRBV5-1 to TRBJ2-7, with 12 bases identical to TRBD2. The CDR3 runs to 14 residues. The V segment lost 7 bases and the J segment 2 bases; nucleotides outside the gene matches: 4. CDR1 and CDR2 (germline): SGHRS, YFSETQ. CDR3: CASSPSGGAYEQYF. The CDR3 nucleotides read TGCGCCAGCTCGCCTAGCGGGGGGGCCTACGAGCAGTACTTC.

This clonotype was seen repeatedly, ten times or more. This sequence joins TRBV7-9 and TRBJ1-2, with TRBD1 matching over 11 bases. Germline values: CDR1 SEHNR, CDR2 FQNEAQ (reference sequence). There are 16 residues in the CDR3. Trimming removed 4 bases from V and 5 bases from J; junction bases left unmatched: 9. The DNA of the CDR3 is TGTGCCAGCAGCTCTTCCGGGACAGGGGGTCTGTATGGCTACACCTTC. This translates into CASSSSGTGGLYGYTF.

This clonotype has ten or more counts. The chain recombines TRBV19 with TRBJ1-2; D remains unclear. The V end lost 7 bases, the J end lost 2 bases, and 8 bases lay between the germline ends. The CDR3 consists of 12 residues. CDR1 is LNHDA, CDR2 SQIVND, per germline (reference sequence). The CDR3 reads CASIGRNYGYTF. In nucleotides, the CDR3 is TGTGCCAGTATCGGTAGAAACTATGGCTACACCTTC.

This clonotype was detected ten times or more. The rearrangement links TRBV12-3 or TRBV12-4 to TRBJ1-2; unclear D gene. The CDR3 runs 12 residues. Trimming pared 3 bases from V and 5 bases from J, leaving 7 bases between. CDR3 coding DNA: TGTGCCAGCAGTTTCTATGGGTATGGCTACACCTTC. This translates into CASSFYGYGYTF.

This clonotype has at least ten counts. The chain joins TRBV20-1 to TRBJ2-7; 9 bases match TRBD1. The CDR3 is 17 amino acids. CDR1 is DFQATT, CDR2 SNEGSKA, per germline (reference sequence). V shed 2 bases and J 4 bases; nucleotides not matched to a gene: 15. As DNA, the CDR3 is TGCAGTGCTAGAACTACCCTCACCGGGACAGGGACTTACGAGCAGTACTTC. Translating it yields CSARTTLTGTGTYEQYF.

In its sample, this clonotype was seen many times. The chain links TRBV12-3 or TRBV12-4 to TRBJ1-3; maybe TRBD1 (6 bases). Between the trimmed V and J ends, which lost 3 bases and 6 bases, there was a span of 9 bases. The CDR3 is made up of 13 amino acids. This chain's CDR3 is CASSFTGANTIYF. CDR3 nucleotides: TGTGCCAGCAGTTTCACGGGGGCAAACACCATATATTTT.

At least ten counts were recorded for this clonotype. The chain recombines TRBV6-6 with TRBJ1-1; D ambiguous. In germline, CDR1 is MNHNY, CDR2 SVGAGI (reference sequence). There are 11 residues in the CDR3. The V end lost 8 bases, the J end lost 4 bases, and 8 bases lay between the germline ends. As DNA, the CDR3 is TGTGCCAGCCGAGAAAGCACTGAAGCTTTCTTT. Protein product: CASRESTEAFF.

The rearrangement links TRBV20-1 to TRBJ2-3, with 8 bases fitting TRBD2. CDR3 length equals 18 residues. The germline CDR1 and CDR2 sequences are DFQATT and SNEGSKA (reference sequence). J was trimmed by 4 bases and V by 2 bases; bases with no gene match: 17. The chain's CDR3 is CSARIFGSRGGPSDTQYF. The CDR3 DNA sequence: TGCAGTGCTAGAATTTTTGGTTCTCGCGGGGGGCCATCAGATACGCAGTATTTT.

This clonotype showed up many times. The rearrangement links TRBV3-1 to TRBJ1-1; D gene ambiguous. The V gene's germline CDR1 is LGHDT and CDR2 YNNKEL (reference sequence). V was clipped by 1 base and J by 1 base, with 10 bases between them. The CDR3 length is 15 residues. The CDR3 DNA sequence: TGTGCCAGCAGCCAAGGACCTGCGTGGAACACTGAAGCTTTCTTT. Amino acids: CASSQGPAWNTEAFF.

This clonotype was seen at least ten times. The chain has TRBV3-1 and TRBJ2-1, with D perhaps matching TRBD1 or TRBD2 (6 bases each). There are 14 residues in the CDR3. Looked up from germline, CDR1 is LGHDT and CDR2 is YNNKEL (reference sequence). The germline V and J ends were trimmed by 0 bases and 10 bases, with 13 bases remaining between them. DNA of the CDR3: TGTGCCAGCAGCCAAGAACAGGGAGGTCGGGAGCAGTTCTTC. It specifies CASSQEQGGREQFF.

Comment on this clonotype: One end of the junction does not line up with germline, which may come from a read error. V is TRBV5-1 and J is TRBJ2-2, with a tentative D call TRBD1 (6 bases). The CDR3 consists of 15 residues. Germline V gene lookup returns CDR1 SGHRS and CDR2 YFSETQ. CDR3 coding DNA: TGCGCCAGCAGCGTGTCAACCGGGGCTGAGGGGGAGCAGTTTTTT. As protein: CASSVSTGAEGEQFF.